These 23 T cell receptor beta chains originate from one sample sequenced in a study of OX40 agonist ivuxolimab in advanced cancers. Measured with immunoSEQ multiplex PCR; TCRdb has only the in-frame clones, and not every one. The sample shows tens of thousands of clones, 86% of them seen only once. Here the sequenced sample was CD4+ or CD8+ T cells sorted from blood, taken in a trial of the OX40 agonist ivuxolimab. These receptors came from an adult with an advanced solid tumor such as melanoma, head and neck, liver or kidney cancer.

The table lists this clone with a count of one. The chain links TRBV9 to TRBJ2-2; no definite D call. This CDR3 comprises 14 residues. The V gene lost 3 bases and the J gene lost 4 bases, with 10 bases spanning the gap. Germline V CDR1 and CDR2: SGDLS, YYNGEE. The CDR3 sequence is CASSADPGTGELFF. CDR3 nucleotide sequence: TGTGCCAGCAGCGCGGATCCGGGCACCGGGGAGCTGTTTTTT.

The chain recombines TRBV6-1 with TRBJ2-6, with no clear D. The V gene lost 5 bases and the J gene lost 0 bases, with 5 bases spanning the gap. The CDR3 runs to 14 residues. The germline V gene has CDR1 MNHNS and CDR2 SASEGT. CDR3 in DNA: TGTGCCAGCAGTCAGGACTCTGGGGCCAACGTCCTGACTTTC. Translation gives CASSQDSGANVLTF.

The V gene is TRBV18, the J gene TRBJ2-1, with TRBD1 identical over 11 bases. The CDR3 runs 15 residues. Germline trimming cut 5 bases from V and 6 bases from J; bases unmatched to any gene: 6. Germline V lookup: CDR1 KGHSH, CDR2 LQKENI. The CDR3 sequence: CASSGPGQGGNEQFF. CDR3 in DNA: TGTGCCAGCTCAGGGCCGGGACAGGGGGGCAATGAGCAGTTCTTC.

The chain combines TRBV5-1 with TRBJ1-4; a weak D match, TRBD1 (5 bases). This CDR3 region has 14 residues. CDR1 and CDR2 from the germline V gene are SGHRS and YFSETQ. The V end lost 3 bases, the J end lost 8 bases, and 14 bases lay between the germline ends. The CDR3 sequence is CASSSGTPREKLFF. In DNA form, the CDR3 reads TGCGCCAGCAGCTCCGGGACCCCACGGGAAAAACTGTTTTTT.

This clone was found once. The chain carries TRBV7-2 and TRBJ1-2; the D is unclear. CDR1 SGHTA and CDR2 FQGNSA come from the germline V gene. The CDR3 has 13 amino acids. V was clipped by 2 bases and J by 2 bases, with 6 bases between them. DNA of the CDR3: TGTGCCAGCAGCTTATGGGCAAACTATGGCTACACCTTC. Translated: CASSLWANYGYTF.

For the CDR3, the DNA is TGTGCCAGCCAAGAACAGGGTTACAATGAGCAGTTCTTC. It translates to CASQEQGYNEQFF. V and J are TRBV28 and TRBJ2-1; D perhaps matches TRBD1 (6 bases). Germline loops: CDR1 MDHEN, CDR2 SYDVKM. The CDR3 contains 13 residues. Deletions cut 8 bases from V and 4 bases from J, with 12 bases between.

This chain joins TRBV5-1 and TRBJ2-1; 7 nucleotides agree with TRBD2. The CDR3 extends over 16 amino acids. Germline V gives CDR1 SGHRS, CDR2 YFSETQ. J gave up 3 bases and V 2 bases, and 8 bases lay outside the gene matches. Written as DNA, the CDR3 is TGCGCCAGCAGCTTTGGCGGGAGTAGGCTCTACAATGAGCAGTTCTTC. Translated, it gives CASSFGGSRLYNEQFF.

The rearrangement links TRBV7-2 to TRBJ1-1, with unresolved D. Trimming stripped 5 bases from V and 1 base from J, with 5 bases between. The CDR3 totals 12 residues. Germline assignment: CDR1 SGHTA and CDR2 FQGNSA. The chain's CDR3 is CASSGKNTEAFF. Here the CDR3 DNA reads TGTGCCAGCAGCGGAAAGAACACTGAAGCTTTCTTT.

V is TRBV29-1 and J is TRBJ2-1, with 11 bases aligning to TRBD2. The CDR3 loop spans 15 amino acids. V trimming: 6 bases; J trimming: 8 bases; junction bases outside the gene matches: 12. CDR1 and CDR2 from the germline V gene are SQVTM and ANQGSEA. The CDR3 DNA sequence: TGCAGCGTCGGTAGCGGGAGGGCCTTTTTGGATGAGCAGTTCTTC. It specifies CSVGSGRAFLDEQFF.

The V call is TRBV4-1, the J call TRBJ1-6, with D perhaps TRBD1 (6 bases). The CDR3 consists of 15 residues. Trimming took 3 bases from V and 7 from J, leaving 13 bases between them. Germline-derived CDR1 and CDR2 are MGHRA and YSYEKL. The chain's CDR3 is CASSQGRGENSPLHF. CDR3 bases: TGCGCCAGCAGCCAGGGGAGGGGGGAGAATTCACCCCTCCACTTT.

This clone was recorded once. V and J are TRBV4-1 and TRBJ2-1; tentative D call: TRBD2 (5 bases). The V gene's germline CDR1 is MGHRA and CDR2 YSYEKL. Trimming removed 4 bases from V and 9 bases from J, with 13 bases in between. This CDR3 is 13 amino acids long. The CDR3 DNA sequence: TGCGCCAGCAGCCCCCCCCCGGGGAGTGAGCAGTTCTTC. Amino acids: CASSPPPGSEQFF.

The chain links TRBV27 to TRBJ2-3; the match to TRBD2 covers 10 bases. The CDR3 is 16 amino acids. Per germline, CDR1 MNHEY and CDR2 SMNVEV (reference sequence). V shed 7 bases and J 6 bases; nucleotides not matched to a gene: 13. The CDR3 loop is CASTSGLAGAVDTQYF. CDR3 DNA sequence: TGTGCCAGCACCTCGGGTCTAGCGGGAGCGGTTGATACGCAGTATTTT.

The genes are TRBV30 and TRBJ2-6; D might be TRBD1 or TRBD2, each matching 5 bases. This CDR3 is 16 amino acids long. V was pared by 1 base and J by 0 bases, with 10 bases between. Germline loops: CDR1 GTSNPN, CDR2 SVGIG (reference sequence). For the CDR3, the DNA is TGTGCCTGGAGTGACAGGACTTACTCTGGGGCCAACGTCCTGACTTTC. As protein: CAWSDRTYSGANVLTF.

This chain joins TRBV4-3 and TRBJ2-1; 11 nucleotides match TRBD2. The CDR3 extends over 15 amino acids. Germline trimming cut 6 bases from V and 4 bases from J; bases unmatched to any gene: 5. Per the germline V gene, CDR1 is LGHNA and CDR2 is YSLEER. CDR3 in DNA: TGCGCCAGCAGTTTCGGGACTAGCGGTTACAATGAGCAGTTCTTC. This translates into CASSFGTSGYNEQFF.

The rearrangement joins TRBV11-2 to TRBJ2-4, with 8 bases lining up with TRBD1. CDR3 size: 15 residues. CDR1 is SGHAT, CDR2 FQNNGV, per germline. The V segment lost 5 bases and the J segment 8 bases; nucleotides outside the gene matches: 11. The CDR3 spells CASSQILQGADIQYF. CDR3 sequence (DNA): TGTGCCAGCAGCCAAATCCTCCAGGGGGCAGACATTCAGTACTTC.

This clone was observed a single time. The rearrangement uses TRBV29-1 and TRBJ2-3, with D possibly called TRBD1 or TRBD2 (6 bases each). Germline assignment: CDR1 SQVTM and CDR2 ANQGSEA. V was trimmed by 3 bases and J by 2 bases, leaving 15 bases between them. The CDR3 sequence is 15 residues long. This CDR3 is CSVEEGGTLTDTQYF. Here the CDR3 DNA reads TGCAGCGTTGAGGAAGGGGGGACACTCACAGATACGCAGTATTTT.

The chain combines TRBV2 with TRBJ1-5; TRBD1 might be the D (5 bases). CDR1 and CDR2 from the germline V gene are SNHLY and FYNNEI. The CDR3 sequence is 13 residues long. V dropped 4 bases and J dropped 6 bases, with 10 bases sitting between them. This CDR3 reads CASSAGVGQPQHF. The DNA for the CDR3 is TGTGCCAGCAGTGCGGGGGTTGGTCAGCCCCAGCATTTT.

The V gene is TRBV28, the J gene TRBJ1-4; no clear D. CDR1 is MDHEN, CDR2 SYDVKM, per germline. The CDR3 covers 12 residues. V was cut by 6 bases and J by 8 bases, with 10 bases left in between. CDR3 sequence (DNA): TGTGCCAGCAGCCCAGGTGGGGAAAAACTGTTTTTT. This translates into CASSPGGEKLFF.

The chain combines TRBV19 with TRBJ2-1; no firm D call. V was clipped by 5 bases and J by 10 bases, with 18 bases between them. CDR1 and CDR2 (germline): LNHDA, SQIVND (reference sequence). CDR3 length equals 14 residues. CDR3 residues: CASSDLRTVGEQFF. CDR3 nucleotides: TGTGCCAGTAGTGACCTTAGGACGGTGGGGGAGCAGTTCTTC. Drawing the rest from reference TRBV19 and TRBJ2-1, the complete variable domain is DGGITQSPKYLFRKEGQNVTLSCEQNLNHDAMYWYRQDPGQGLRLIYYSQIVNDFQKGDIAEGYSVSREKKESFPLTVTSAQKNPTAFYLCASSDLRTVGEQFFGPGTRLTVL.

Ten or more counts support this clone. The chain is built from TRBV4-1 and TRBJ1-3; D call uncertain. Trimming removed 1 base at V and 0 bases at J, with 25 bases between. CDR1 and CDR2 from the germline V gene are MGHRA and YSYEKL. CDR3 length: 21 amino acids. For the CDR3, the DNA is TGCGCCAGCAGCCAAGTATGGGAGGGAAAGTCCCCTATCATCTCTGGAAACACCATATATTTT. Protein product: CASSQVWEGKSPIISGNTIYF.

The chain recombines TRBV5-1 with TRBJ2-1, with 9 positions matching TRBD1. Germline V CDR1 and CDR2: SGHRS, YFSETQ. The V and J ends lost 4 bases and 8 bases, in that order; junction bases with no gene match: 7. This CDR3 comprises 14 residues. In DNA, the CDR3 is TGCGCCAGCAGCATGGGACAGGGAATCGATGAGCAGTTCTTC. Translating gives CASSMGQGIDEQFF.

The chain combines TRBV7-6 with TRBJ2-1; 8 positions match TRBD2. The CDR3 spans 17 residues. Germline CDR1 SGHVS, CDR2 FNYEAQ. J lost 0 bases, V lost 7 bases, and 11 bases had no gene match. CDR3 residues: CASTLSSGADSYNEQFF. The CDR3, as DNA: TGTGCCAGCACCCTCAGTAGCGGGGCTGACTCCTACAATGAGCAGTTCTTC.

This clone was detected once. The chain combines TRBV9 with TRBJ2-2; 7 positions agree with TRBD1. The CDR3 length is 17 residues. The V segment lost 3 bases and the J segment 0 bases; nucleotides outside the gene matches: 8. Germline CDR1 is SGDLS and CDR2 is YYNGEE. The CDR3 DNA follows: TGTGCCAGCAGCGCGCCCCTTCAGGGGGCGAACACCGGGGAGCTGTTTTTT. It is translated as CASSAPLQGANTGELFF.